This T cell receptor beta chain appears in the sequencing data of a study of T cell repertoires in cytomegalovirus infection. TCRdb reprocessed the reads via MiXCR and lists one record per CDR3 protein. The sample lists 340,000 or so distinct CDR3 sequences; around 25% were seen once. Between the trimmed V and J ends, which lost 2 bases and 5 bases, there was a span of 11 bases. CDR1 and CDR2 (germline): SQVTM, ANQGSEA. The CDR3 extends over 13 amino acids. This clonotype was picked up a small number of times. Its specificity is not known. This receptor was identified in a human donor in good health (CMV status not recorded). Some clones in this sample may be carry-over from other donors' samples. The V and J genes are TRBV29-1 and TRBJ2-3, with D perhaps matching TRBD1 or TRBD2 (6 bases each). The sequencing used cultured PBMCs, collected from culture after CMV antigen stimulation. CDR3 in DNA: TGCAGCGTTGAACCGGGGGCGGGAGATACGCAGTATTTT. Amino acid sequence: CSVEPGAGDTQYF.